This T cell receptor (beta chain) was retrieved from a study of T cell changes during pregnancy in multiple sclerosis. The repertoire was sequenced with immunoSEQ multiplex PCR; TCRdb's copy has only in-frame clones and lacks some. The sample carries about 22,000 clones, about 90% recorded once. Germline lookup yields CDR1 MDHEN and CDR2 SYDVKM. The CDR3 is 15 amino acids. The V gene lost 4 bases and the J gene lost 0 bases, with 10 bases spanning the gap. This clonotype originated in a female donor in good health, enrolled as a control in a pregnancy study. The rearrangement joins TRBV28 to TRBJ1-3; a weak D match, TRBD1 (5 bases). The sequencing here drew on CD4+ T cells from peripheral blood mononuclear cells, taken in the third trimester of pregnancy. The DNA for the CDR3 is TGTGCCAGCAGTTCCGGACAAACCTCTGGAAACACCATATATTTT. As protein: CASSSGQTSGNTIYF.